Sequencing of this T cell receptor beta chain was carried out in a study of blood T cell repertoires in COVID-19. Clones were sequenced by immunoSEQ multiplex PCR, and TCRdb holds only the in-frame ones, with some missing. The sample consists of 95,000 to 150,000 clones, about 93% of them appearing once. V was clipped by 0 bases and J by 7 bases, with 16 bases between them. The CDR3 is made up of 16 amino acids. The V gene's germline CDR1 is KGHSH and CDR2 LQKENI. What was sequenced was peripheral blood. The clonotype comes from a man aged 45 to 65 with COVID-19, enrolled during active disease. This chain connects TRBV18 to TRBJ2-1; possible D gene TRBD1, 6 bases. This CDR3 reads CASSPPQGSRGNEQFF. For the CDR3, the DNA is TGTGCCAGCTCACCACCCCAGGGATCTAGGGGGAATGAGCAGTTCTTC.